This T cell receptor (beta chain) comes out of a study of T cell changes during pregnancy in multiple sclerosis. The germline V and J ends were trimmed by 0 bases and 1 base, with 7 bases remaining between them. This CDR3 is built from 14 residues. Germline V CDR1 and CDR2: SGHRS, YFSETQ. Assay: immunoSEQ multiplex PCR; the TCRdb copy retains only in-frame clones and omits some. Found here are approximately 93,000 clones, 85% to 95% of them singletons; the top ten hold 0.8% to 0.95%. This TCR came from a female donor with multiple sclerosis, enrolled in a pregnancy study. The J gene is TRBJ1-1, the V gene TRBV5-1, with D unclear. The specimen was peripheral blood, collected before pregnancy. The CDR3 coding sequence is TGCGCCAGCAGCTTGGAGCGGCAGAACACTGAAGCTTTCTTT. This sequence encodes CASSLERQNTEAFF.